This T cell receptor beta chain emerged from a study of radiation and T cells in renal cell carcinoma. As for the study in general: Nephrectomy followed 15 Gy stereotactic body radiation by 4 weeks. Points from the study as a whole: In blood, top tumor clones expanded by 2 weeks, shrinking by 4.

Time point: baseline pretreatment blood. Treatment defined: 15 Gy SBRT to primary tumor, nephrectomy 4 weeks later. After SBRT, blood was collected at 2 and 4 weeks, plus baseline. The patient's renal cell carcinoma had clear cell pathology. Trimming removed 1 base from V and 6 bases from J, with 17 bases in between. CDR3 length equals 15 residues. CDR1 and CDR2 (germline): SGHRS, YFSETQ. This table comes from immunoSEQ multiplex PCR, and its TCRdb copy is limited to in-frame clones, with some not included. The sample yields roughly 150,000 clones, about 87% seen once. Concerning this clone itself: Its antigen is currently unknown.

The rearrangement uses TRBV5-1 and TRBJ2-7; either TRBD1 or TRBD2 may fit D (6 bases each). The starting material was blood, obtained from a patient whose treatment included radiotherapy and nephrectomy. The sequence derives from a woman aged 70-85 years with renal cell carcinoma. The CDR3 is CASSLSLGGGGEQYF. The DNA for the CDR3 is TGCGCCAGCAGCTTGAGTCTCGGGGGCGGCGGCGAGCAGTACTTC.